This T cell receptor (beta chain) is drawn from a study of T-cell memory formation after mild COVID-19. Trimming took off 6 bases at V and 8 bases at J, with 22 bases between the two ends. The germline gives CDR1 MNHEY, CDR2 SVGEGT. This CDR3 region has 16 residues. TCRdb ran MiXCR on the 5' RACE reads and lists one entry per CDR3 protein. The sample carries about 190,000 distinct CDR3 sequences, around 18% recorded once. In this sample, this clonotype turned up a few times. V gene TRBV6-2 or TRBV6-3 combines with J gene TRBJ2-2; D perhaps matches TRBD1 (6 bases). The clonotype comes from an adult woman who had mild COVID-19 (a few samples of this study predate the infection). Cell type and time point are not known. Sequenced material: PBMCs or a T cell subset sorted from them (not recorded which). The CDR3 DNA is TGTGCCAGCAGCCGCCCCAGGATCCACAGGGTTGGGGAGCTGTTTTTT. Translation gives CASSRPRIHRVGELFF.